These 30 T cell receptor beta chains were sequenced from one sample in a study of low-dose radiotherapy and immunotherapy resistance in tumors. Time point noted: after trial treatment. Regarding treatment: LDRT plus nivolumab, ipilimumab, low-dose cyclophosphamide and aspirin (RACIN trial). TCRs were put through 20 PCR cycles of amplification with Phusion. A constant-region primer and the V-primer adapter served as the primer pair. TCRdb itself ran the reads through MiXCR, one entry per CDR3 protein. The sample comprises roughly 48,000 distinct CDR3 sequences, approximately 33% of which are singletons, and 7.5% to 9.5% rests with the top ten. The sequenced sample was PBMCs, obtained after low-dose radiotherapy plus immunotherapy. The source is a male donor with rectosigmoid adenocarcinoma.

The rearrangement links TRBV4-3 to TRBJ2-3; D ambiguous. CDR3 length: 16 amino acids. The V gene's germline CDR1 is LGHNA and CDR2 YSLEER. V gave up 1 base and J gave up 1 base, with 12 bases separating them. The CDR3 DNA is TGCGCCAGCAGCCAAGTGAGATTTGCGGGCACAGATACGCAGTATTTT. Amino acids: CASSQVRFAGTDTQYF.

By share of the sample, this clonotype is medium-sized. The J gene is TRBJ2-4, the V gene TRBV5-8; 10 positions match TRBD2. Germline V gives CDR1 SGHTS, CDR2 YDEGEE. The CDR3 sequence is 18 residues long. V was pared by 6 bases and J by 6 bases, with 18 bases of the junction left unmatched. The CDR3 nucleotides read TGTGCCAGCACCAAGGCCGGGGCTAGCGGGGGTGGAGTAAACATTCAGTACTTC. It encodes CASTKAGASGGGVNIQYF.

The CDR3 loop reads CASSLDPSAAYEQYF. CDR3 in DNA: TGCGCCAGCAGCTTGGACCCCTCAGCAGCCTACGAGCAGTACTTC. V usage is TRBV5-1 and J usage is TRBJ2-7; the D is unclear. V lost 0 bases and J 2 bases, leaving 12 bases between the germline ends. Per the germline V gene, CDR1 is SGHRS and CDR2 is YFSETQ. This CDR3 spans 15 amino acids.

Ten or more counts support this clonotype. This chain joins TRBV27 and TRBJ1-6, with TRBD1 identical over 11 bases. V gave up 7 bases and J gave up 0 bases; unmatched junction bases: 11. Germline V CDR1 and CDR2: MNHEY, SMNVEV (reference sequence). CDR3 size: 19 residues. Here the CDR3 DNA reads TGTGCCAGCAATCCGGGACAGGGGGTCGCTAGCTCCTATAATTCACCCCTCCACTTT. Amino acid sequence: CASNPGQGVASSYNSPLHF.

The sample holds many counts of this clonotype. The chain has TRBV6-5 and TRBJ2-3, with TRBD2 as a possible D gene (7 bases). Germline CDR1 reads MNHEY; CDR2 reads SVGAGI. The V gene lost 6 bases and the J gene lost 5 bases, with 33 bases spanning the gap. The CDR3 runs to 20 residues. The CDR3 DNA reads as TGTGCCAGCAGCGCCGTCGACTCAGGTGCACTAGCGAGGGGGAAAGATACGCAGTATTTT. Residues: CASSAVDSGALARGKDTQYF.

This clonotype has at least ten counts. The gene calls are TRBV7-3 and TRBJ1-2; D is ambiguous. This CDR3 contains 13 residues. Trimming stripped 3 bases from V and 1 base from J, with 6 bases between. From germline, CDR1 is SGHTA and CDR2 FQGTGA. The CDR3 sequence: CASSFALNYGYTF. DNA for the CDR3: TGTGCCAGCAGCTTCGCCCTTAACTATGGCTACACCTTC.

Sample share makes this clonotype medium-sized. The chain uses TRBV10-3 and TRBJ2-1; 7 positions agree with TRBD2. The ends lost 10 bases at V and 7 bases at J; junction bases unmatched: 7. Germline CDR1 ENHRY, CDR2 SYGVKD. This CDR3 region has 12 residues. The CDR3 region is CASGSGENEQFF. Written as DNA, the CDR3 is TGTGCCAGCGGGAGTGGGGAAAATGAGCAGTTCTTC.

This clonotype has a count of ten or more. V usage is TRBV1 and J usage is TRBJ2-3; TRBD1 was called by the table and not checked on the DNA. TRBV1 is noted as a pseudogene. The CDR3 consists of 16 residues. In DNA, the CDR3 is TGCGCCAGCAGCCAGCGACAGAGCCCTAGCACAGATACGCAGTATTTT. It encodes CASSQRQSPSTDTQYF.

This clonotype was observed many times. The genes are TRBV18 and TRBJ1-6, with 12 bases matching TRBD1. This CDR3 comprises 16 residues. Germline CDR1 is KGHSH and CDR2 is LQKENI. J gave up 10 bases and V 2 bases, and 6 bases lay outside the gene matches. In DNA form, the CDR3 reads TGTGCCAGCTCACCAACGGGGACAGGGGGCCGCTCACCCCTCCACTTT. This translates into CASSPTGTGGRSPLHF.

This clonotype was picked up many times. The CDR3, as DNA: TGTGCCAGCAGGCTACAGGGCACAGATACGCAGTATTTT. This codes for CASRLQGTDTQYF. The chain is built from TRBV2 and TRBJ2-3; possibly TRBD1 for D (5 bases). This CDR3 region has 13 residues. V was cut by 6 bases and J by 1 base, with 8 bases left in between. CDR1 and CDR2 (germline): SNHLY, FYNNEI.

The V and J genes are TRBV28 and TRBJ2-5, with 8 bases matching TRBD2. In germline, CDR1 is MDHEN, CDR2 SYDVKM. The CDR3 runs 15 residues. The V segment lost 2 bases and the J segment 5 bases; nucleotides outside the gene matches: 7. The CDR3 sequence: CASSLIGREGETQYF. CDR3 DNA sequence: TGTGCCAGCAGTTTAATTGGCCGGGAGGGCGAGACCCAGTACTTC.

In this sample, this clonotype turned up many times. The V and J genes are TRBV7-2 and TRBJ1-1; D perhaps matches TRBD1 (6 bases). Germline assignment: CDR1 SGHTA and CDR2 FQGNSA. Trimming left V 5 bases short and J 2 bases short, with 12 bases between. The CDR3 is made up of 14 amino acids. The CDR3 coding sequence is TGTGCCAGCAGCCCGCAACAGGGAAACACTGAAGCTTTCTTT. Translating gives CASSPQQGNTEAFF.

A remark on this clonotype: No DNA is shown, since the ends of the CDR3 on it are uncertain; the CDR3 is the one TCRdb lists. The chain links TRBV6-4 to TRBJ2-2; the listed D gene, TRBD1, was not tested against the DNA. CDR1 and CDR2 from the germline V gene are MRHNA and SNTAGT. The CDR3 is 16 amino acids long, termini counted. CDR3 in amino acids: CASSVEPGNTGELFFF.

This clonotype came up many times. The chain is built from TRBV7-2 and TRBJ2-3; 8 nucleotides match TRBD1. CDR3 length: 15 residues. Germline V lookup: CDR1 SGHTA, CDR2 FQGNSA. V lost 3 bases and J lost 0; bases outside the gene matches: 2. The CDR3 loop reads CASSLGTGSTDTQYF. CDR3 sequence (DNA): TGTGCCAGCAGCTTGGGGACAGGAAGCACAGATACGCAGTATTTT.

The chain has TRBV20-1 and TRBJ2-5; 11 bases are shared with TRBD2. In germline, CDR1 is DFQATT, CDR2 SNEGSKA (reference sequence). The length of the CDR3 is 18 residues. Trimming removed 6 bases from V and 0 bases from J; junction bases left unmatched: 15. CDR3 sequence reads: CSARMDPGLAVYQETQYF. CDR3 DNA sequence: TGCAGTGCCCGGATGGACCCGGGACTAGCGGTTTACCAAGAGACCCAGTACTTC.

This clonotype was detected ten times or more. The chain joins TRBV27 to TRBJ1-1, with a weak D call TRBD1 (5 bases). This CDR3 region has 15 residues. The V end lost 7 bases, the J end lost 0 bases, and 15 bases lay between the germline ends. Germline values: CDR1 MNHEY, CDR2 SMNVEV (reference sequence). This CDR3 reads CASKDGGGMNTEAFF. The CDR3 DNA reads TGTGCCAGCAAGGACGGGGGAGGGATGAACACTGAAGCTTTCTTT.

This clonotype has ten or more counts. The chain employs TRBV27 and TRBJ2-7; 12 bases agree with TRBD1. Germline CDR1 MNHEY, CDR2 SMNVEV (reference sequence). V shed 5 bases, J shed 12 bases, and the junction held 14 bases outside the gene matches. CDR3 length: 15 amino acids. The CDR3 is CASSAPGQGAREAYF. In nucleotides, the CDR3 is TGTGCCAGCAGTGCACCGGGACAGGGGGCAAGAGAAGCGTACTTC.

In this sample, this clonotype turned up a few times. The rearrangement joins TRBV7-9 to TRBJ2-7; a possible D gene is TRBD1 (6 bases). Germline V lookup: CDR1 SEHNR, CDR2 FQNEAQ (reference sequence). Trimming removed 5 bases from V and 2 bases from J, with 16 bases in between. The CDR3 length is 15 residues. CDR3 sequence reads: CASSPRGTYTYEQYF. In DNA form, the CDR3 reads TGTGCCAGCAGCCCCCGTGGGACATACACCTACGAGCAGTACTTC.

Turning to this clonotype: This likely reflects a read error, since a far larger clone is one base away. The V gene is TRBV7-9, the J gene TRBJ2-1, with TRBD1 as a possible D gene (6 bases). Looked up from germline, CDR1 is SEHNR and CDR2 is FQNEAQ (reference sequence). This CDR3 contains 13 residues. Here the CDR3 DNA reads TGTGTCAGCAGTGAACAGGGACGAAATGAGCAGTTCTTC. Translation: CVSSEQGRNEQFF. Looking up the rest from reference TRBV7-9 and TRBJ2-1 gives the full variable domain: DTGVSQNPRHKITKRGQNVTFRCDPISEHNRLYWYRQTLGQGPEFLTYFQNEAQLEKSRLLSDRFSAERPKGSFSTLEIQRTEQGDSAMYLCVSSEQGRNEQFFGPGTRLTVL.

J is TRBJ2-5 and V is TRBV7-2, with 9 nucleotides matching TRBD2. Germline CDR1 reads SGHTA; CDR2 reads FQGNSA. The ends lost 5 bases at V and 5 bases at J; junction bases unmatched: 15. This CDR3 is 17 amino acids long. The CDR3 coding sequence is TGTGCCAGCAGCCTTTCCCCCAGCGGGGGGCCCGGGGAGACCCAGTACTTC. It translates to CASSLSPSGGPGETQYF.

This clonotype was counted only a few times. A far larger clone is one base from this, pointing to a likely read error. The CDR3, as DNA: TGTGCCAGCAGTGGACAAAGGGACCATCGAATCGACGAGCAGTTCTTC. Its translation: CASSGQRDHRIDEQFF. V and J are TRBV6-1 and TRBJ2-1; D possibly matches TRBD1 or TRBD2 (5 bases each). Germline V gene data show CDR1 as MNHNS and CDR2 as SASEGT. V dropped 4 bases and J dropped 10 bases, with 23 bases sitting between them. The CDR3 contains 16 residues.

This clonotype was picked up one time. The chain couples TRBV27 to TRBJ2-5, with D hard to call. V lost 5 bases, J lost 2 bases, and 9 bases lay in between. Per the germline V gene, CDR1 is MNHEY and CDR2 is SMNVEV (reference sequence). This CDR3 comprises 13 residues. CDR3 sequence: CASSRVGQETQYF. DNA for the CDR3: TGTGCCAGCAGTCGGGTCGGGCAAGAGACCCAGTACTTC.

This clonotype was counted at least ten times. The V call is TRBV13, the J call TRBJ2-5; the D call may be TRBD1 or TRBD2 (6 bases each). Trimming took off 5 bases at V and 3 bases at J, with 19 bases between the two ends. The CDR3 spans 16 residues. The germline gives CDR1 PRHDT, CDR2 FYEKMQ (reference sequence). In nucleotides, the CDR3 is TGTGCCAGCAGCCCCCGACCGGGGGCTGGGGAAGAGACCCAGTACTTC. This gives the protein CASSPRPGAGEETQYF.

This clonotype was counted only a few times. Possible read error: a much larger clone is one base away. The genes are TRBV7-2 and TRBJ2-6; D ambiguous. The V end lost 5 bases, the J end lost 0 bases, and 8 bases lay between the germline ends. The germline gives CDR1 SGHTA, CDR2 FQGNSA. CDR3 length equals 15 residues. The CDR3 DNA follows: TGTGCCAGCAGCCATAGTTCCTCTGGGGCCAACGTCCTGACTTTC. As protein: CASSHSSSGANVLTF.

This clonotype was counted many times. The CDR3 sequence: CASSQDPRAGGSYEQYF. In DNA form, the CDR3 reads TGCGCCAGCAGCCAAGACCCTAGAGCAGGGGGGTCCTACGAGCAGTACTTC. The chain is built from TRBV4-3 and TRBJ2-7; a possible D gene is TRBD1 (7 bases). The CDR3 has 17 amino acids. V lost 0 bases and J 1 base, leaving 16 bases between the germline ends. From germline, CDR1 is LGHNA and CDR2 YSLEER.

The chain combines TRBV6-8 with TRBJ2-4; 13 bases align to TRBD2. Per the germline V gene, CDR1 is MNHGY and CDR2 is SAAAGT. V lost 5 bases to trimming and J lost 7 bases; unmatched junction nucleotides: 5. The CDR3 runs to 15 residues. Here the CDR3 reads CASSRLAGGGNIQYF. The CDR3 nucleotides read TGTGCCAGCAGTCGACTAGCGGGAGGCGGCAACATTCAGTACTTC.

This clonotype was recorded at least ten times. The V and J genes are TRBV4-1 and TRBJ1-5; the match to TRBD1 covers 7 bases. This CDR3 comprises 16 residues. Germline V CDR1 and CDR2: MGHRA, YSYEKL. The ends lost 1 base at V and 4 bases at J; junction bases unmatched: 7. CDR3 residues: CASSQVPRGKNQPQHF. In DNA, the CDR3 is TGCGCCAGCAGCCAAGTTCCCAGGGGGAAAAATCAGCCCCAGCATTTT.

The chain recombines TRBV28 with TRBJ2-7, with TRBD1 identical over 12 bases. This CDR3 spans 15 amino acids. V was clipped by 5 bases and J by 6 bases; unmatched bases: 8. Germline V gene lookup returns CDR1 MDHEN and CDR2 SYDVKM. The CDR3 DNA reads as TGTGCCAGCAGTGGCGGGGGACAGGGGGCGTCCGAGCAGTACTTC. Residues: CASSGGGQGASEQYF.

The count of this clonotype is one. V and J are TRBV7-7 and TRBJ2-5, with D uncertain. Trimming left V 4 bases short and J 4 bases short, with 13 bases between. Germline V gives CDR1 SSHAT, CDR2 FNYEAQ (reference sequence). The CDR3 length is 14 residues. CDR3 sequence (DNA): TGTGCCAGCAGCTCTTTTGGTAGGACAGAGACCCAGTACTTC. Residues: CASSSFGRTETQYF.

This clonotype was counted many times. The CDR3 protein is CASSLGTGDYGYTF. The CDR3, as DNA: TGTGCCAGCAGTTTAGGGACAGGGGACTATGGCTACACCTTC. The chain employs TRBV28 and TRBJ1-2, with 10 bases aligning to TRBD1. The V and J ends lost 2 bases and 3 bases, in that order; junction bases with no gene match: 0. CDR1 is MDHEN, CDR2 SYDVKM, per germline. The CDR3 sequence is 14 residues long.